The present entry profiles one T cell receptor (beta chain) with its context. This sample was included in a study of T cell changes during pregnancy in multiple sclerosis. TCRdb keeps only in-frame clones here, not all; method: immunoSEQ multiplex PCR. The repertoire includes approximately 59,000 clones, 90% to 95% of them detected once, and 1.1% to 1.5% sits in the top ten. The germline gives CDR1 SGHRS, CDR2 YFSETQ. V gave up 4 bases and J gave up 1 base; unmatched junction bases: 7. This CDR3 contains 15 residues. The receptor was isolated from a female donor in good health, enrolled as a control in a pregnancy study. The input for sequencing was peripheral blood, taken in the third trimester of pregnancy. The rearrangement links TRBV5-1 to TRBJ1-1, with TRBD1 identical over 7 bases. The CDR3 DNA reads as TGCGCCAGCAGCCCGCCGGGACAGAGGAACACTGAAGCTTTCTTT. It translates to CASSPPGQRNTEAFF.